The 23 T cell receptor beta chains given below trace back to one sample, sequenced in a study of T-cell reconstitution after alpha-beta-depleted transplantation in children (TCRdb year 2016). The protocol used for the library was PCR. Sequenced on an Illumina HiSeq 2500. TCR library preparation used molecular barcoding, with unique molecular identifiers applied to normalize quantification of the TCRbeta repertoire. TCRdb reanalyzed the raw reads on its own, using fastp at Q25 for trimming and MiXCR for clone calling, and kept in-frame beta chains. Rows are combined by CDR3 protein, so each entry shows the most common genes and DNA. Counted in this sample were around 960,000 distinct CDR3 sequences; about 31% of them appeared once. The ten largest make up over 25% of the sample. The treatment or condition label, read with the paper, signifies: allogeneic hematopoietic cell transplantation with graft depleted of TCRalphabeta T cells and CD19 B cells.

This specimen consisted of PBMCs, mostly from graft donor cells, obtained 360 days after TCRalphabeta/CD19-depleted stem cell transplant. These receptors were taken from a boy in the first two years of life who had a stem cell transplant for SCID, so the T cells may come from the graft donor.

The rearrangement links TRBV6-4 to TRBJ2-1; D might be TRBD1 or TRBD2, each matching 5 bases. Germline V gives CDR1 MRHNA, CDR2 SNTAGT. The CDR3 totals 16 residues. Trimming shortened V by 4 bases and J by 8 bases, and 21 bases separated the two germline ends. DNA of the CDR3: TGTGCCAGCAGTGTGGGGGTCTCGGCCGAGGTCGATGAGCAGTTCTTC. Protein sequence: CASSVGVSAEVDEQFF.

The J gene is TRBJ2-3, the V gene TRBV3-1; possibly TRBD2 for D (5 bases). CDR1 and CDR2 (germline): LGHDT, YNNKEL (reference sequence). Trimming removed 1 base from V and 2 bases from J, with 10 bases in between. This CDR3 is 15 amino acids long. The CDR3 here is CASSQAGLYTDTQYF. In DNA, the CDR3 is TGTGCCAGCAGCCAAGCGGGGTTATACACAGATACGCAGTATTTT.

The chain recombines TRBV6-1 with TRBJ2-1, with TRBD1 matching over 8 bases. Germline CDR1 is MNHNS and CDR2 is SASEGT. This CDR3 is built from 15 residues. J gave up 3 bases and V 4 bases, and 5 bases lay outside the gene matches. The chain's CDR3 is CASSGWGTGYNEQFF. The CDR3 DNA follows: TGTGCCAGCAGTGGATGGGGGACAGGCTACAATGAGCAGTTCTTC.

This rearrangement joins TRBV27 to TRBJ2-3; D not resolved. V was cut by 0 bases and J by 8 bases, with 15 bases left in between. Looked up from germline, CDR1 is MNHEY and CDR2 is SMNVEV (reference sequence). The CDR3 has 15 amino acids. The CDR3 bases are TGTGCCAGCAGTTTATCGGTCCTACCCGGTGGTACGCAGTATTTT. Translation gives CASSLSVLPGGTQYF.

The chain has TRBV2 and TRBJ2-7; TRBD1 is a possible D gene (5 bases). The germline CDR1 and CDR2 sequences are SNHLY and FYNNEI. This CDR3 region has 14 residues. Between the trimmed V and J ends, which lost 5 bases and 0 bases, there was a span of 11 bases. CDR3 residues: CASSSKQVSYEQYF. The CDR3 nucleotides read TGTGCCAGCAGTTCAAAACAGGTCTCCTACGAGCAGTACTTC. Supplemented by reference TRBV2 and TRBJ2-7, the full variable domain reads EPEVTQTPSHQVTQMGQEVILRCVPISNHLYFYWYRQILGQKVEFLVSFYNNEISEKSEIFDDQFSVERPDGSNFTLKIRSTKLEDSAMYFCASSSKQVSYEQYFGPGTRLTVT.

This chain joins TRBV3-1 and TRBJ2-4, with D perhaps TRBD2 (7 bases). The CDR3 consists of 12 residues. Per germline, CDR1 LGHDT and CDR2 YNNKEL (reference sequence). Trimming removed 6 bases at V and 8 bases at J, with 11 bases between. The CDR3 DNA reads as TGTGCCAGCAGTGCGGGGGCGGACATTCAGTACTTC. This gives the protein CASSAGADIQYF.

The chain has TRBV12-3 or TRBV12-4 and TRBJ2-3; D perhaps matches TRBD1 (5 bases). V lost 5 bases to trimming and J lost 2 bases, with 11 bases between them. This CDR3 region has 14 residues. The CDR3 sequence is CASSRQTFTDTQYF. CDR3 sequence (DNA): TGTGCCAGCAGTAGACAGACCTTCACAGATACGCAGTATTTT.

The sample holds a few counts of this clonotype. This sequence joins TRBV4-3 and TRBJ2-4; D is unclear. Trimming cost V 0 bases and J 0 bases, with 15 bases left between them. The CDR3 runs to 18 residues. Germline V gives CDR1 LGHNA, CDR2 YSLEER. CDR3 loop: CASSQDLVAGLAKNIQYF. Written as DNA, the CDR3 is TGCGCCAGCAGCCAAGATTTAGTCGCAGGTCTAGCCAAAAACATTCAGTACTTC.

The J gene is TRBJ2-7, the V gene TRBV7-2, with D possibly matching TRBD2 (5 bases). The CDR3 is made up of 15 amino acids. With 1 base removed from V and 1 base from J, the gap between germline ends came to 11 bases. Germline CDR1 reads SGHTA; CDR2 reads FQGNSA. The CDR3 region has the DNA TGTGCCAGCAGCTTAGACGGCCGGGGTTCCTACGAGCAGTACTTC. Translating it yields CASSLDGRGSYEQYF.

The table lists this clonotype with a few counts. The rearrangement uses TRBV20-1 and TRBJ1-3, with a tentative D call TRBD1 (5 bases). Trimming pared 5 bases from V and 0 bases from J, leaving 11 bases between. Germline CDR1 DFQATT, CDR2 SNEGSKA (reference sequence). The CDR3 is 14 amino acids. In nucleotides, the CDR3 is TGCAGTGCTTCCGGGGCTTCCTCTGGAAACACCATATATTTT. Its translation is CSASGASSGNTIYF.

This clonotype turned up a few times. V gene TRBV7-9 combines with J gene TRBJ1-2, with TRBD1 matching 7 bases. Germline CDR1 SEHNR, CDR2 FQNEAQ (reference sequence). J was trimmed by 7 bases and V by 5 bases; bases with no gene match: 4. The CDR3 has 12 residues. CDR3 region: CASSAGGSGYTF. For the CDR3, the DNA is TGTGCCAGCAGCGCAGGGGGAAGTGGCTACACCTTC. Supplemented by reference TRBV7-9 and TRBJ1-2, the full variable domain reads DTGVSQNPRHKITKRGQNVTFRCDPISEHNRLYWYRQTLGQGPEFLTYFQNEAQLEKSRLLSDRFSAERPKGSFSTLEIQRTEQGDSAMYLCASSAGGSGYTFGSGTRLTVV.

In this sample, this clonotype turned up a few times. This rearrangement joins TRBV10-3 to TRBJ2-1, with 9 bases aligning to TRBD2. This CDR3 has 12 amino acids. Looked up from germline, CDR1 is ENHRY and CDR2 is SYGVKD. With V trimmed by 10 bases and J by 7 bases, 5 bases remained unmatched. The CDR3 DNA follows: TGTGCCACCCGCGGGGGGGAGAATGAGCAGTTCTTC. It yields the protein CATRGGENEQFF.

The chain carries TRBV20-1 and TRBJ2-1; 7 positions match TRBD2. V trimming: 0 bases; J trimming: 7 bases; junction bases outside the gene matches: 9. CDR1 is DFQATT, CDR2 SNEGSKA, per germline (reference sequence). The CDR3 extends over 15 amino acids. The DNA for the CDR3 is TGCAGTGCTAGAGATCGGGTAGCGGGCCGGAATGAGCAGTTCTTC. It encodes CSARDRVAGRNEQFF.

V and J are TRBV12-3 or TRBV12-4 and TRBJ2-5; D is uncertain. V dropped 0 bases and J dropped 3 bases, with 14 bases sitting between them. This CDR3 has 16 residues. CDR3 residues: CASSLAGYFTKETQYF. The DNA for the CDR3 is TGTGCCAGCAGTTTAGCGGGGTATTTTACGAAAGAGACCCAGTACTTC.

The chain combines TRBV5-1 with TRBJ2-2; D is uncertain. CDR1 is SGHRS, CDR2 YFSETQ, per germline. The CDR3 consists of 16 residues. Trimming shortened V by 0 bases and J by 7 bases, and 16 bases separated the two germline ends. The CDR3 spells CASSLVAGPASGELFF. The CDR3 nucleotides read TGCGCCAGCAGCTTGGTTGCCGGTCCGGCGAGCGGGGAGCTGTTTTTT.

The gene calls are TRBV9 and TRBJ2-1; D remains unclear. Per germline, CDR1 SGDLS and CDR2 YYNGEE. The CDR3 is 12 amino acids. The V and J ends lost 0 bases and 9 bases respectively, with 7 bases between them. The chain's CDR3 is CASSVDPGEQFF. The CDR3 region has the DNA TGTGCCAGCAGCGTAGACCCCGGTGAGCAGTTCTTC.

The chain carries TRBV5-1 and TRBJ1-4; D may be TRBD1 (5 bases). V gave up 7 bases and J gave up 13 bases, with 20 bases separating them. The CDR3 covers 13 residues. Germline CDR1 and CDR2: SGHRS and YFSETQ. CDR3 amino acids: CASRQGGMERLFF. CDR3 DNA: TGCGCCAGCCGGCAGGGCGGAATGGAGCGACTGTTTTTT.

This chain joins TRBV27 and TRBJ2-7, with D hard to call. The CDR3 is 15 residues long. Germline CDR1 reads MNHEY; CDR2 reads SMNVEV (reference sequence). Trimming removed 6 bases from V and 3 bases from J, with 18 bases in between. CDR3 amino acids: CASSLSDPLNYEQYF. CDR3 coding DNA: TGTGCCAGCAGCCTGAGCGACCCTCTAAACTACGAGCAGTACTTC.

A few counts support this clonotype. The chain carries TRBV12-3 or TRBV12-4 and TRBJ1-1; possibly TRBD1 for D (5 bases). CDR3 length equals 12 residues. Trimming took off 4 bases at V and 12 bases at J, with 15 bases between the two ends. CDR3 residues: CASSSTGVRTFF. CDR3 bases: TGTGCCAGCAGTTCAACAGGCGTGAGAACTTTCTTT.

This clonotype has only a few counts. Written as DNA, the CDR3 is TGTGCCATCAGTGACCAGCAAGAGACCCAGTACTTC. Translated, it gives CAISDQQETQYF. The V and J genes are TRBV10-3 and TRBJ2-5; D gene uncertain. The germline V gene encodes CDR1 ENHRY and CDR2 SYGVKD. The CDR3 contains 12 residues. V dropped 3 bases and J dropped 2 bases, with 4 bases sitting between them.

The genes are TRBV7-8 and TRBJ2-1, with 11 bases matching TRBD2. The CDR3 contains 15 residues. In germline, CDR1 is SGHVS, CDR2 FQNEAQ. Trimming at V came to 1 base and at J to 7 bases, leaving 3 bases not matched to a gene. The CDR3 sequence is CASSLGSSGGNEQFF. The CDR3 nucleotides read TGTGCCAGCAGCTTAGGTTCTAGCGGGGGGAATGAGCAGTTCTTC.

This clonotype was counted between two and nine times. The genes are TRBV7-2 and TRBJ2-1; 9 bases are shared with TRBD1. This CDR3 has 16 residues. The germline V gene has CDR1 SGHTA and CDR2 FQGNSA. The V segment lost 5 bases and the J segment 2 bases; nucleotides outside the gene matches: 7. CDR3 residues: CASSGQGQTAYNEQFF. CDR3 nucleotide sequence: TGTGCCAGCAGCGGACAGGGGCAGACAGCCTACAATGAGCAGTTCTTC.

V and J are TRBV5-1 and TRBJ2-5; D gene ambiguous. CDR3 size: 14 residues. Trimming stripped 4 bases from V and 3 bases from J, with 13 bases between. Germline assignment: CDR1 SGHRS and CDR2 YFSETQ. Here the CDR3 reads CASSHAAAEETQYF. Here the CDR3 DNA reads TGCGCCAGCAGCCACGCGGCAGCCGAAGAGACCCAGTACTTC.